The 2 T cell receptor beta chains listed next were all sequenced from one sample in a study of CD4 and CD8 cells across lung adenocarcinoma regions (dated by TCRdb to between 2018 and 2020). Library preparation was by PCR. For sequencing, a HiSeq X Ten was employed. The public reads were run again by TCRdb, first through fastp at Q25 and then through MiXCR, and only productive beta chains were kept. Rows matching on CDR3 protein sequence are summarized as one entry with the most common DNA and genes. For this sample the table gives under 12,000 distinct CDR3 sequences, of which approximately 50% were detected only once. The top ten clones comprise roughly 90% of the sample. Material for sequencing was CD8+ T cells from the margin of a lung tumor. Explained via the paper, the cell subset or site label denotes: tumor margin region. The receptors were gathered from a male donor with lung adenocarcinoma. The CD4 and CD8 labels of this study may be unreliable.

The genes are TRBV6-5 and TRBJ1-1; D is perhaps TRBD1 (6 bases). Per the germline V gene, CDR1 is MNHEY and CDR2 is SVGAGI. The V gene lost 2 bases and the J gene lost 1 base, with 17 bases spanning the gap. The CDR3 spans 17 residues. In nucleotides, the CDR3 is TGTGCCAGCAGTTACCTCCGGGACACCGGTTCGAACACTGAAGCTTTCTTT. Its translation is CASSYLRDTGSNTEAFF.

This chain links TRBV6-1 with TRBJ2-1; D is possibly TRBD1 or TRBD2 (5 bases each). Deletions cut 6 bases from V and 8 bases from J, with 20 bases between. CDR3 size: 15 residues. CDR1 is MNHNS, CDR2 SASEGT, per germline. CDR3 nucleotides: TGTGCCAGCAGCCTGTCCCGGGACCCTAACTATGAGCAGTTCTTC. Translating it yields CASSLSRDPNYEQFF.